Following are 2 T cell receptor beta chains from one sample sequenced in a study of CD8 T cells in ankylosing spondylitis. Broader study findings: What seemed typical of ankylosing spondylitis blood was a TCR beta motif built from eight highly homologous variants.

Each CDR3 protein is one row after TCRdb ran MiXCR on the 5' RACE reads. This table holds about 450,000 distinct CDR3 sequences, approximately 26% found once. No antigen is known for these receptors. The specimen was blood, either unsorted or a sorted T cell fraction (not recorded which). These receptors came from a male donor with ankylosing spondylitis.

This sequence joins TRBV20-1 and TRBJ2-5; 8 positions agree with TRBD1. J was trimmed by 7 bases and V by 4 bases; bases with no gene match: 11. The CDR3 is 14 amino acids. Germline V gene sequence: CDR1 DFQATT, CDR2 SNEGSKA (reference sequence). CDR3 DNA sequence: TGCAGTGCTAAAGCGACAGGGGAAGTGTGGACCCAGTACTTC. Its protein product is CSAKATGEVWTQYF.

This clonotype was counted a few times. The chain couples TRBV3-1 to TRBJ2-5, with unresolved D. The V and J ends lost 4 bases and 4 bases respectively, with 13 bases between them. CDR1 and CDR2 from the germline V gene are LGHDT and YNNKEL (reference sequence). This CDR3 is 14 amino acids long. In DNA form, the CDR3 reads TGTGCCAGCAGCCCGGGTCATTTCCGAGAGACCCAGTACTTC. It specifies CASSPGHFRETQYF.